A single T cell receptor (beta chain) is shown here with its context. This clonotype was seen at least ten times. The antigen it recognizes is unknown. No base-level quality is on record; no much larger clone is a single base apart. The CDR3 starts with the cysteine, ends with the phenylalanine, and has 15 residues. The read is trimmed to its CDR3 DNA, 45 bases read in frame from base 1. V loses 1 base of germline sequence and J loses 6 bases, and the interval between the two ends is 16 bases. The germline V gene sets CDR1 to SGHVS and CDR2 to FNYEAQ. These data come from a study of T cell repertoires in cytomegalovirus infection (dated by TCRdb to about 2019). About the investigation overall: Donor HLA type was relevant to the analysis, because carriage of CMV infection together with the matching HLA type was indicated by public TCR beta signatures.

On the study overall, not on this receptor specifically: Cumulative frequency of public TCR beta family members discriminated carriers of CMV infection plus the relevant HLA type in this cohort and an independent roughly 330-donor cohort. The ex vivo response was dominated by HLA-C-restricted CMV-specific TCR beta clonotypes, which also provided the single most frequent clonotype in two of eight donors.

Sequenced on an Illumina HiSeq 1500. Starting from the raw public reads, TCRdb applied fastp trimming at Q25, assembled clones with MiXCR and retained in-frame beta chains. Rows matching on CDR3 protein sequence are summarized as one entry with the most common DNA and genes. Counted in this sample were a few hundred thousand distinct CDR3 sequences; about a sixth of them appeared once. The ten largest account for less than 50% of the sample. This TCR derives from a human donor in good health (CMV status not recorded). Some clones in this sample may be carry-over from other donors' samples. Sequencing was carried out using CD8+ T cells from PBMCs. This chain is built from TRBV7-6 and TRBJ2-7; the D gene cannot be resolved beyond TRBD1 or TRBD2, each matching 6 bases. At the DNA level, the sequence is TGTGCCAGCAGCTTAGACGTGGGGGGCAGAGGCGAGCAGTACTTC. This sequence encodes CASSLDVGGRGEQYF.